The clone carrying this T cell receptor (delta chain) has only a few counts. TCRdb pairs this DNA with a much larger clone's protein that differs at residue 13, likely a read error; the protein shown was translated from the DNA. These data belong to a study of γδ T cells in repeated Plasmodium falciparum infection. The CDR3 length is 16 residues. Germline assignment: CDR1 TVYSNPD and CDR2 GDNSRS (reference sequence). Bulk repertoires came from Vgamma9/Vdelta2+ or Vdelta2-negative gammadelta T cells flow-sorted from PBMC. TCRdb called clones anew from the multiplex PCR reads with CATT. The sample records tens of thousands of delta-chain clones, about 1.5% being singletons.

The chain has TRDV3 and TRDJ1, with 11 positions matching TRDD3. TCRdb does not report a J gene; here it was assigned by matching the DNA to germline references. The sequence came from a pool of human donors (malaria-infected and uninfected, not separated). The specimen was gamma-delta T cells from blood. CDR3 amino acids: CALQYWGISYTDRLIF. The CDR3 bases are TGTGCCTTACAGTACTGGGGGATATCGTACACCGATAGACTCATCTTT.